This T cell receptor (beta chain) was retrieved from a study of T cells in localized non-small cell lung cancer. Regarding the study as a whole: Sequencing covered just one tumor region, so heterogeneity cannot be ruled out. Overall survival was longer when the density of T cells in the blood was higher. Uninvolved nearby lung showed the greatest T cell clonality, exceeding that found in tumor.

Details on this clone: As yet, its antigen is unknown.

Produced via immunoSEQ multiplex PCR; TCRdb's table is partial and in-frame only. The sample gives 70,000 to 75,000 clones, about 81% of which show up once; 1% to 1.5% is in the top ten. The material was peripheral blood, obtained before any cancer treatment. This TCR came from a female donor older than 55 with stage I lung adenocarcinoma.

CDR3 nucleotide sequence: TGTGCCAGCAGTGACCACTCCCGGGCGGGGGAGCAGCAGTACTTC. It translates to CASSDHSRAGEQQYF. The rearrangement links TRBV2 to TRBJ2-7, with 7 bases that match TRBD2. The V segment lost 3 bases and the J segment 8 bases; nucleotides outside the gene matches: 13. This CDR3 is built from 15 residues. The V gene's germline CDR1 is SNHLY and CDR2 FYNNEI.